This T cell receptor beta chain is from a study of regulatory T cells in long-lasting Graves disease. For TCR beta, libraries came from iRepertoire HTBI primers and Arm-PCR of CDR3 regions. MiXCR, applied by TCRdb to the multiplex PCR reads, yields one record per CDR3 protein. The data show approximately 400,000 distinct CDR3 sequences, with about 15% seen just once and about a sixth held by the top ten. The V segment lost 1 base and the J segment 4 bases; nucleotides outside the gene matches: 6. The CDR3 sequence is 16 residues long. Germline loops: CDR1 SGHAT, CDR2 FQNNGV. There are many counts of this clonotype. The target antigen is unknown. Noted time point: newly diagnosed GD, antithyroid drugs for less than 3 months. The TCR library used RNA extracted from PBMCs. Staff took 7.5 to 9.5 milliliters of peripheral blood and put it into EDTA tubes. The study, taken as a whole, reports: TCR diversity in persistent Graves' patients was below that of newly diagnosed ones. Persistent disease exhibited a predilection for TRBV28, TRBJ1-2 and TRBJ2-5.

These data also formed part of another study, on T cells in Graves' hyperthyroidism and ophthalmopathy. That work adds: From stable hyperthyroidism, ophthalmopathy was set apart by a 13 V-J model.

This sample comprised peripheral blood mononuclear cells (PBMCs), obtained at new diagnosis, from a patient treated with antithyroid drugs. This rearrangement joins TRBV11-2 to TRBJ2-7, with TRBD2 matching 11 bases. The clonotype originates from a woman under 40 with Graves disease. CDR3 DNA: TGTGCCAGCAGCTTAGGGCTCGGGACTAGCGGATACGAGCAGTACTTC. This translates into CASSLGLGTSGYEQYF.